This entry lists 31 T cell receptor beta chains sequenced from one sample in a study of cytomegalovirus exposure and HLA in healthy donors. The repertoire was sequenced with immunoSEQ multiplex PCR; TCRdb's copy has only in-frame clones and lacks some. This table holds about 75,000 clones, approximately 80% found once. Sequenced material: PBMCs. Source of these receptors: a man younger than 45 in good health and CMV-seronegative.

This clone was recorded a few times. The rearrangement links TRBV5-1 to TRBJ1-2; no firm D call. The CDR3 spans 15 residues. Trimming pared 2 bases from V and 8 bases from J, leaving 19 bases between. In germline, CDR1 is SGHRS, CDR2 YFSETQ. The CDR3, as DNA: TGCGCCAGCAGCTTTGGGATAGGAGGGTCTTCAGGCTACACCTTC. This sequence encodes CASSFGIGGSSGYTF.

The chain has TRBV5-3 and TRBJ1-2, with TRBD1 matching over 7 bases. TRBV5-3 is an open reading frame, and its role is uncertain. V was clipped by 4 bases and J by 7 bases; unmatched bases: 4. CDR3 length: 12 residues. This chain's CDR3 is CARSPRQGGYTF. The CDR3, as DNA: TGTGCCAGAAGCCCCCGACAGGGTGGCTACACCTTC.

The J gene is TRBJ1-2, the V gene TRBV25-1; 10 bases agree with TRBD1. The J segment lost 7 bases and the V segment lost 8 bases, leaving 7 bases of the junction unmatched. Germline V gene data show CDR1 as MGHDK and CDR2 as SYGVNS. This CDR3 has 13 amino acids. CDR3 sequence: CASRRQGAFGYTF. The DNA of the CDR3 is TGTGCCAGCCGAAGACAGGGGGCGTTTGGCTACACCTTC.

The CDR3, as DNA: TGTGCCAGCAGCTATCTGGACAATTTCAATGAGCAGTTCTTC. Protein product: CASSYLDNFNEQFF. The rearrangement uses TRBV11-3 and TRBJ2-1; tentatively, D is TRBD1 (5 bases). CDR1 and CDR2 (germline): SGHNT, YENEEA. V dropped 4 bases and J dropped 6 bases, with 13 bases sitting between them. CDR3 length: 14 residues. Complete variable domain (other parts from reference TRBV11-3 and TRBJ2-1): EAGVVQSPRYKIIEKKQPVAFWCNPISGHNTLYWYLQNLGQGPELLIRYENEEAVDDSQLPKDRFSAERLKGVDSTLKIQPAELGDSAVYLCASSYLDNFNEQFFGPGTRLTVL.

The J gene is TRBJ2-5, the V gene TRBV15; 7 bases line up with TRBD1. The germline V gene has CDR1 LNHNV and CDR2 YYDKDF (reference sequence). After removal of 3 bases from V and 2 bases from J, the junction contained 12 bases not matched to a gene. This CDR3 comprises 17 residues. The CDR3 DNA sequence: TGTGCCACCAGCAGGGGTCCGAGACAGGGCTCACAAGAGACCCAGTACTTC. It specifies CATSRGPRQGSQETQYF.

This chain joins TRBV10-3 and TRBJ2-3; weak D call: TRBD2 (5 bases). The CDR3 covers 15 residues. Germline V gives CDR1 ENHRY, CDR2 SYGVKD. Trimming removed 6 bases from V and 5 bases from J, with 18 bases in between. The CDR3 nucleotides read TGTGCCATCAGATCCCCGGGCTCTGAGGGAGATACGCAGTATTTT. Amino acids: CAIRSPGSEGDTQYF.

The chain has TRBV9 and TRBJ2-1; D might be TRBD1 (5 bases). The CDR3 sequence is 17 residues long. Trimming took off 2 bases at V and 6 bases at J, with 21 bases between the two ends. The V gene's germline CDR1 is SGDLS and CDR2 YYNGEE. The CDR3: CASSVTRTSPNTNEQFF. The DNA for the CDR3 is TGTGCCAGCAGCGTTACCAGGACAAGCCCCAACACCAATGAGCAGTTCTTC.

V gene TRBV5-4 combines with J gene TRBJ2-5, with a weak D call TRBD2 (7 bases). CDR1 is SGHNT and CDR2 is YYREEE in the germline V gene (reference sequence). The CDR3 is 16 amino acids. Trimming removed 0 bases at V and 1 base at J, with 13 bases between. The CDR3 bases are TGTGCCAGCAGCTTGGTCGGGGGGCGCTTCCAAGAGACCCAGTACTTC. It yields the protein CASSLVGGRFQETQYF.

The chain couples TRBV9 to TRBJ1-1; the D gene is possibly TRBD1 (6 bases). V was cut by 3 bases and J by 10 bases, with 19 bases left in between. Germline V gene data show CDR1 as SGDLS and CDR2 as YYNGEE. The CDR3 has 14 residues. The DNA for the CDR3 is TGTGCCAGCAGCGCCGGAAAAACAGGGTCGGGAGCTTTCTTT. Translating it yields CASSAGKTGSGAFF.

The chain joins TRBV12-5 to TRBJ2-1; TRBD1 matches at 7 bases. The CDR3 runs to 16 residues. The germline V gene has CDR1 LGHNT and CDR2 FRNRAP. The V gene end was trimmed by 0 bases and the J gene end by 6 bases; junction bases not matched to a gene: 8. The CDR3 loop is CASGLVGRGSGNEQFF. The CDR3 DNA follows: TGTGCTAGTGGTTTGGTCGGCAGGGGGTCCGGCAATGAGCAGTTCTTC.

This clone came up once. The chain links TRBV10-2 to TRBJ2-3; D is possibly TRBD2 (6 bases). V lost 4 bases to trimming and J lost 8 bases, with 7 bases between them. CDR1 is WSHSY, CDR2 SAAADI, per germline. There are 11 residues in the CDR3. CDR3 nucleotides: TGCGCCAGCAGTGTGCGGGGTACGCAGTATTTT. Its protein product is CASSVRGTQYF.

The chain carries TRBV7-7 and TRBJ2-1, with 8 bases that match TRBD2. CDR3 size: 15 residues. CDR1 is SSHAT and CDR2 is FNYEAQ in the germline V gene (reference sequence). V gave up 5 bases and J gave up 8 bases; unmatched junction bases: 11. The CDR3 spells CASSPGRVKLHEQFF. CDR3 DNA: TGTGCCAGCAGCCCCGGGAGGGTCAAACTCCATGAGCAGTTCTTC.

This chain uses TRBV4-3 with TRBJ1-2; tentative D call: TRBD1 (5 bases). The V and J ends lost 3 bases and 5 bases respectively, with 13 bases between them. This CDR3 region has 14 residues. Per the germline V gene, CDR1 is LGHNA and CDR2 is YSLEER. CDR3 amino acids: CASSHNRGRYGYTF. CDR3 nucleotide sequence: TGCGCCAGCAGCCATAACCGGGGGAGGTATGGCTACACCTTC.

The CDR3 nucleotides read TGCGCCAGCAGCTTCCAGGGGAGGAACACTGAAGCTTTCTTT. Translation: CASSFQGRNTEAFF. The chain links TRBV5-1 to TRBJ1-1; D may be TRBD1 (6 bases). Germline loops: CDR1 SGHRS, CDR2 YFSETQ. The CDR3 spans 14 residues. Trimming pared 2 bases from V and 1 base from J, leaving 9 bases between.

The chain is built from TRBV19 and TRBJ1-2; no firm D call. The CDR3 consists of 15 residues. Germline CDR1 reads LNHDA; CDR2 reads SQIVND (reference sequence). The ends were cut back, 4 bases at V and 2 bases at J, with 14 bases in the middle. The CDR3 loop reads CASSTQFEGNYGYTF. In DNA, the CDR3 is TGTGCCAGTAGTACGCAATTCGAGGGAAACTATGGCTACACCTTC.

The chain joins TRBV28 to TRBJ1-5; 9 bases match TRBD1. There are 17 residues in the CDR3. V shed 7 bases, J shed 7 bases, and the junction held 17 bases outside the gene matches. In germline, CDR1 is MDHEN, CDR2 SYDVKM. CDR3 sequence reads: CASTPWWDRVLEQPQHF. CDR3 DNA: TGTGCCAGCACTCCCTGGTGGGACAGGGTGCTTGAACAGCCCCAGCATTTT. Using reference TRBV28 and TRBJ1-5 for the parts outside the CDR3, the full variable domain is DVKVTQSSRYLVKRTGEKVFLECVQDMDHENMFWYRQDPGLGLRLIYFSYDVKMKEKGDIPEGYSVSREKKERFSLILESASTNQTSMYLCASTPWWDRVLEQPQHFGDGTRLSIL.

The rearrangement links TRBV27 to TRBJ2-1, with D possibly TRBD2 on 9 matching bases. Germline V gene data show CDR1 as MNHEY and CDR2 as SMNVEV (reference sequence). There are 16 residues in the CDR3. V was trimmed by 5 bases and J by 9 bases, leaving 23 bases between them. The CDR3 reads CASSAQGAGGPGEQFF. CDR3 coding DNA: TGTGCCAGCAGTGCCCAGGGGGCGGGGGGGCCGGGTGAGCAGTTCTTC.

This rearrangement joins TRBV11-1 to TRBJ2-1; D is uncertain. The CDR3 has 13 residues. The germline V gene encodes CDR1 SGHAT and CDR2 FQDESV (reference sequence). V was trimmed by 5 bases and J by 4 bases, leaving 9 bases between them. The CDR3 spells CASSPTIYNEQFF. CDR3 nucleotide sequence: TGTGCCAGCAGCCCTACTATATACAATGAGCAGTTCTTC.

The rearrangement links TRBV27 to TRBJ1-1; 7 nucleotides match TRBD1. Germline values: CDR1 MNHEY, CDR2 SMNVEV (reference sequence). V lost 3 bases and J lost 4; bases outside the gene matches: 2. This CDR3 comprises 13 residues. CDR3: CASSFAGGTEAFF. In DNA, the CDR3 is TGTGCCAGCAGTTTCGCAGGGGGCACTGAAGCTTTCTTT.

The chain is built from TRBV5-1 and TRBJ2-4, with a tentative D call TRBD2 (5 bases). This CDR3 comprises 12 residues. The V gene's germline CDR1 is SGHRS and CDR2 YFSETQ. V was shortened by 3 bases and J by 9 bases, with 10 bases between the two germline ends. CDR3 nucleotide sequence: TGCGCCAGCAGCTCACGAGGGAGCATTCAGTACTTC. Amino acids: CASSSRGSIQYF. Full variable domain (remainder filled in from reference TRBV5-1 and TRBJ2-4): KAGVTQTPRYLIKTRGQQVTLSCSPISGHRSVSWYQQTPGQGLQFLFEYFSETQRNKGNFPGRFSGRQFSNSRSEMNVSTLELGDSALYLCASSSRGSIQYFGAGTRLSVL.

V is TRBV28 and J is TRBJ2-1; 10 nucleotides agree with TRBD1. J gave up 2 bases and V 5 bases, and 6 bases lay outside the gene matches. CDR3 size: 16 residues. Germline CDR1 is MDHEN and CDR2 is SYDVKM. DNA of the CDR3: TGTGCCAGCAGTGCACCGGGACAGGGGACCTACAATGAGCAGTTCTTC. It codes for CASSAPGQGTYNEQFF.

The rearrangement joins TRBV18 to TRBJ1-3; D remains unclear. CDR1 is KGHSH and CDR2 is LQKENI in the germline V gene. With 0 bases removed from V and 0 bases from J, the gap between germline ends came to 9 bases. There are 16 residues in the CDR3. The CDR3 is CASSPPVLSSGNTIYF. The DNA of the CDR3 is TGTGCCAGCTCACCACCCGTGTTGAGCTCTGGAAACACCATATATTTT.

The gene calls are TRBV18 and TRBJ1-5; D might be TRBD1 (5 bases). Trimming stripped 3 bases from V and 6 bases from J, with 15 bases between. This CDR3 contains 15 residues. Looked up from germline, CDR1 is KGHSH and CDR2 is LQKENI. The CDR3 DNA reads TGTGCCAGCTCACCCCGGGGGGATGAAGGTCAGCCCCAGCATTTT. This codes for CASSPRGDEGQPQHF.

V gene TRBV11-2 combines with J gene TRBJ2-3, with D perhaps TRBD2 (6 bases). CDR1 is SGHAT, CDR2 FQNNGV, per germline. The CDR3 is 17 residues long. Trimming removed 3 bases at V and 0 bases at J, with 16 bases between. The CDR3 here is CASSLILGGRSTDTQYF. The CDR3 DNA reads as TGTGCCAGCAGCTTGATCTTGGGGGGACGGAGCACAGATACGCAGTATTTT.

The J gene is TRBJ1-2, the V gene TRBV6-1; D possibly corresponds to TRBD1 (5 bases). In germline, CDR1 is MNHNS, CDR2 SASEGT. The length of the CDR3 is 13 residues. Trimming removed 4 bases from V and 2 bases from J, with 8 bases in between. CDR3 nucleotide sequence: TGTGCCAGCAGTGGGGGGGGAAACTATGGCTACACCTTC. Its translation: CASSGGGNYGYTF.

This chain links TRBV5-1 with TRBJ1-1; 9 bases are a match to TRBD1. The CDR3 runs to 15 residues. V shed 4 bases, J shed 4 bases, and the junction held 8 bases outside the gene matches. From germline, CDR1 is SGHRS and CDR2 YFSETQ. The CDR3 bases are TGCGCCAGCAGCATCGCAACAGGGGGCGGCACTGAAGCTTTCTTT. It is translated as CASSIATGGGTEAFF.

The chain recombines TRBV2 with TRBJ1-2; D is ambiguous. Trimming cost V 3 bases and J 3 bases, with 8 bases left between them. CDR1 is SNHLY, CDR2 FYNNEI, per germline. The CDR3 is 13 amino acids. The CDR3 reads CASSDTVDYGYTF. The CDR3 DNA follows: TGTGCCAGCAGTGACACCGTAGACTATGGCTACACCTTC.

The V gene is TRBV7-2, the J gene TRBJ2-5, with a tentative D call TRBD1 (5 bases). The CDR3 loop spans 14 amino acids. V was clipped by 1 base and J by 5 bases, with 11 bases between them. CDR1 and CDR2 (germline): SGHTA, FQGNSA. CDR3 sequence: CASSLGGAPETQYF. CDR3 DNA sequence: TGTGCCAGCAGCTTAGGTGGGGCGCCGGAGACCCAGTACTTC.

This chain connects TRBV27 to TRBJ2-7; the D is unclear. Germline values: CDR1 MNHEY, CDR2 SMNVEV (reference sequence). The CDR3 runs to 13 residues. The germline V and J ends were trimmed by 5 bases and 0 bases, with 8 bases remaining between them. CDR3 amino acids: CASSPRLSYEQYF. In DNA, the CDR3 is TGTGCCAGCAGTCCGCGACTCTCCTACGAGCAGTACTTC.

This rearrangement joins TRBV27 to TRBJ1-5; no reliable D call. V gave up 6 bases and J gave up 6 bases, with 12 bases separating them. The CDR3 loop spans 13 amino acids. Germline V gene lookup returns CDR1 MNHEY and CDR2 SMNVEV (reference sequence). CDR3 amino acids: CASSPRNFQPQHF. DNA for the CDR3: TGTGCCAGCAGCCCTAGGAACTTTCAGCCCCAGCATTTT.

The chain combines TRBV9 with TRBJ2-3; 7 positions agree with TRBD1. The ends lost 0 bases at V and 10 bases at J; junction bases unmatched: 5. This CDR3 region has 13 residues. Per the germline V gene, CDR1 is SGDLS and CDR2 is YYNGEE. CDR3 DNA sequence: TGTGCCAGCAGCGTAGCAGACAGGGCCTCGCAGTATTTT. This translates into CASSVADRASQYF.